The TCR beta chain under discussion was sequenced for a study of type 1 regulatory T cells. Study-level background: This in vitro CD4 product, T-allo10, is enriched for Tr1 cells and alloantigen-specific.

For this clonotype: The antigen remains undetermined.

Graft donor-derived T-allo10 cells were described as host-alloantigen-specific, anergic, and alloantigen-specifically suppressive. One entry per CDR3 protein, called by TCRdb with MiXCR from the reads. The sample lists roughly 25,000 distinct CDR3 sequences; 72% were seen once. The germline gives CDR1 DFQATT, CDR2 SNEGSKA (reference sequence). This CDR3 is built from 17 residues. With 6 bases clipped from V and 5 bases from J, the junction kept 16 bases outside the gene matches. J is TRBJ2-3 and V is TRBV20-1; 11 nucleotides match TRBD1. Sequenced input: cultured T cells, either the whole culture or a sorted T cell fraction (not recorded which). Subset: Tr1-enriched cell product generated in vitro against host alloantigens. The clonotype comes from a human donor in good health. CDR3 nucleotides: TGCAGTGCCGCTAGTGGCCAGGACAGGGGGCGTGGAGATACGCAGTATTTT. As protein: CSAASGQDRGRGDTQYF.